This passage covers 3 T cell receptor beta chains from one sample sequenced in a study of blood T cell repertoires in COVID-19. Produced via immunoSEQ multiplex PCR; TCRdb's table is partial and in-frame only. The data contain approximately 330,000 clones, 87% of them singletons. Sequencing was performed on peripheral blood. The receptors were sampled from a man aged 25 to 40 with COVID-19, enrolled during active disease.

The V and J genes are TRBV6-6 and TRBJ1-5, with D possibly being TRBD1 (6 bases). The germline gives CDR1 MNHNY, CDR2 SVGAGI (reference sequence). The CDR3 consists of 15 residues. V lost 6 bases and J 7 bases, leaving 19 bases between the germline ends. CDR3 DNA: TGTGCCAGCAGCCCCGGACTGCCAGGGGAGCAGCCCCAGCATTTT. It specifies CASSPGLPGEQPQHF.

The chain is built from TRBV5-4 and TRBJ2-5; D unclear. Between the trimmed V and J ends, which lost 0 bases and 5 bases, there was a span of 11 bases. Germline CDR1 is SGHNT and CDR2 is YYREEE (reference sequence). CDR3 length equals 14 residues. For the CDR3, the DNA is TGTGCCAGCAGCTTGGTATCGGAGATGGAGACCCAGTACTTC. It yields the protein CASSLVSEMETQYF.

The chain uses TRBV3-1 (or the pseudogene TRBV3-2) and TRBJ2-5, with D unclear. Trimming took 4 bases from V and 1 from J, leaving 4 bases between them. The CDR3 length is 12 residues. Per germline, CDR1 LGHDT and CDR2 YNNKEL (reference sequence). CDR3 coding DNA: TGTGCCAGCAGCCTATCCCAAGAGACCCAGTACTTC. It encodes CASSLSQETQYF.